This T cell receptor (beta chain) appears in the sequencing data of a study of T cell responses to AZD1222 COVID-19 vaccine. Study-wide context: Second-dose timings of about 4 or about 12 weeks were pooled.

Method: immunoSEQ multiplex PCR; TCRdb's copy keeps in-frame clones and lacks some. The sample holds just under 55,000 clones, about 85% seen once. Remarks on this clone: Antigen: not known.

Study results and caveats: Baseline seropositivity occurred in only a handful of AZD1222 recipients. Among vaccine-associated CD4 TCRs, coverage spanned spike, with dominance at 160-218 and 743-854.

V lost 5 bases and J 0 bases, leaving 4 bases between the germline ends. The CDR3 consists of 12 residues. The clonotype comes from an adult in good health. Sequenced here: peripheral blood, sampled on day 0 of AZD1222 vaccination. The V gene is TRBV12-3 or TRBV12-4, the J gene TRBJ1-1; D not resolved. The CDR3 spells CASSRMNTEAFF. The CDR3, as DNA: TGTGCCAGCAGTCGCATGAACACTGAAGCTTTCTTT.